A single sample gave rise to the 24 T cell receptor beta chains below, sequenced in a study of T cells in Graves' hyperthyroidism and ophthalmopathy. From RNA transcripts, TCR beta CDR3 regions were amplified. HTBI primers drove first-round RT-PCR of the TCR CDR3. TCRdb re-analysed the multiplex PCR reads in MiXCR, keeping a single row per CDR3 protein. Here the sample spans 700,000 to 950,000 distinct CDR3 sequences, just over 35% being singletons. The sample comprised blood. Every receptor here comes from a middle-aged woman with Graves' hyperthyroidism.

In this sample, this clonotype turned up many times. The V gene is TRBV2, the J gene TRBJ2-2, with D maybe TRBD1 (8 bases). The germline V gene encodes CDR1 SNHLY and CDR2 FYNNEI. V was clipped by 5 bases and J by 4 bases, with 20 bases between them. CDR3 size: 17 residues. CDR3 residues: CASSWWQGASGTGELFF. The DNA for the CDR3 is TGTGCCAGCAGTTGGTGGCAGGGGGCTAGCGGCACCGGGGAGCTGTTTTTT.

This clonotype was counted at least ten times. This rearrangement joins TRBV19 to TRBJ2-7; 7 bases are a match to TRBD1. Germline V CDR1 and CDR2: LNHDA, SQIVND (reference sequence). The CDR3 loop spans 14 amino acids. V lost 6 bases, J lost 3 bases, and 8 bases stayed unmatched. CDR3 sequence reads: CASSNRSGGYEQYF. CDR3 DNA sequence: TGTGCCAGTAGCAACCGGTCAGGGGGCTACGAGCAGTACTTC.

The chain carries TRBV5-1 and TRBJ2-7, with D maybe TRBD1 (5 bases). The ends were cut back, 4 bases at V and 5 bases at J, with 13 bases in the middle. Germline V gives CDR1 SGHRS, CDR2 YFSETQ. CDR3 size: 13 residues. The CDR3 reads CASSVDRENEQYF. The DNA for the CDR3 is TGCGCCAGCAGCGTTGACAGAGAAAACGAGCAGTACTTC.

This clonotype appeared many times. The CDR3 nucleotides are TGTGCCAGCAGCCCGGACAGGAGCGGTGGCTACACCTTC. This gives the protein CASSPDRSGGYTF. The chain carries TRBV6-5 and TRBJ1-2; 7 bases are shared with TRBD1. Losses at the gene ends were 6 bases for V and 7 bases for J; bases not matched to a gene: 8. This CDR3 is 13 amino acids long. CDR1 and CDR2 (germline): MNHEY, SVGAGI.

Of note for this clonotype: The DNA is omitted, as the CDR3 cannot be located on it reliably, and the CDR3 follows TCRdb's listing. This chain joins TRBV10-3 and TRBJ1-2; the table's D call, TRBD1, has no DNA check behind it. A total of 20 residues make up the CDR3, ends included. CDR1 and CDR2 (germline): ENHRY, SYGVKD. The CDR3 spells CAIKEGLDTEAFFGQDGYTF.

The DNA of the CDR3 is TGTGCCAGCAGACCAGCGGGAGAGAACACCGGGGAGCTGTTTTTT. Amino acids: CASRPAGENTGELFF. V and J are TRBV27 and TRBJ2-2, with TRBD2 matching over 8 bases. V lost 6 bases to trimming and J lost 1 base; unmatched junction nucleotides: 4. The germline V gene encodes CDR1 MNHEY and CDR2 SMNVEV (reference sequence). The CDR3 sequence is 15 residues long.

At least ten counts were recorded for this clonotype. The rearrangement links TRBV7-9 to TRBJ1-3; the D gene is possibly TRBD1 (5 bases). Trimming pared 8 bases from V and 4 bases from J, leaving 15 bases between. The CDR3 runs 14 residues. Germline CDR1 SEHNR, CDR2 FQNEAQ (reference sequence). In DNA form, the CDR3 reads TGTGCCAGCCATCGGGGGGTACACGGAAACACCATATATTTT. Its protein is CASHRGVHGNTIYF.

This clonotype was picked up many times. The chain joins TRBV9 to TRBJ1-4; D is perhaps TRBD1 (5 bases). Germline V CDR1 and CDR2: SGDLS, YYNGEE. The germline V and J ends were trimmed by 4 bases and 13 bases, with 11 bases remaining between them. This CDR3 is 11 amino acids long. CDR3 protein: CASSRGVGLFF. CDR3 coding DNA: TGTGCCAGCAGCCGGGGGGTCGGACTGTTTTTT.

With respect to this clonotype: It may be a read error: a sequence one base away is much more abundant. The chain joins TRBV12-3 or TRBV12-4 to TRBJ2-5; D might be TRBD1 or TRBD2, each matching 6 bases. V dropped 5 bases and J dropped 5 bases, with 21 bases sitting between them. This CDR3 has 16 residues. CDR3 residues: CASSESKGGAQETQYF. The CDR3 DNA reads TGTGCCAGCAGTGAGTCTAAGGGGGGCGCGCAGGAGACCCAGTACTTC.

This clonotype has only one observation. The V call is TRBV7-9, the J call TRBJ1-5, with a tentative D call TRBD1 (6 bases). Germline CDR1 SEHNR, CDR2 FQNEAQ (reference sequence). Trimming removed 5 bases from V and 4 bases from J, with 15 bases in between. The CDR3 has 15 amino acids. The CDR3 sequence is CASSPASGTNQPQHF. The CDR3 DNA sequence: TGTGCCAGCAGCCCCGCATCCGGGACAAATCAGCCCCAGCATTTT.

The chain carries TRBV6-1 and TRBJ1-6, with unresolved D. Trimming cost V 1 base and J 6 bases, with 7 bases left between them. CDR1 MNHNS and CDR2 SASEGT come from the germline V gene. The CDR3 runs 14 residues. CDR3 amino acids: CASSEGHGNSPLHF. CDR3 nucleotides: TGTGCCAGCAGTGAAGGGCACGGTAATTCACCCCTCCACTTT.

The chain recombines TRBV10-3 with TRBJ1-1; maybe TRBD1 (5 bases). Trimming removed 1 base at V and 1 base at J, with 7 bases between. The CDR3 has 14 amino acids. The germline V gene encodes CDR1 ENHRY and CDR2 SYGVKD. CDR3 DNA sequence: TGTGCCATCAGTGAGTGGGGCGAGAACACTGAAGCTTTCTTT. Translating gives CAISEWGENTEAFF.

In this sample, this clonotype turned up many times. This chain links TRBV2 with TRBJ1-5; perhaps TRBD1 as D (5 bases). This CDR3 has 16 residues. Trimming shortened V by 5 bases and J by 0 bases, and 14 bases separated the two germline ends. CDR1 and CDR2 from the germline V gene are SNHLY and FYNNEI. CDR3 DNA sequence: TGTGCCAGCAGTCCAGGGAGAGTTTATAGCAATCAGCCCCAGCATTTT. This encodes CASSPGRVYSNQPQHF.

The chain combines TRBV19 with TRBJ1-2; D ambiguous. The CDR3 runs 15 residues. Germline V gene data show CDR1 as LNHDA and CDR2 as SQIVND (reference sequence). Trimming left V 4 bases short and J 4 bases short, with 16 bases between. CDR3 loop: CASSTQHILGYGYTF. CDR3 DNA sequence: TGTGCCAGTAGTACCCAACACATCTTGGGCTATGGCTACACCTTC.

Notes on this clonotype: A much larger clone is a single base away; this may be a read error. The rearrangement links TRBV10-3 to TRBJ1-5; 7 positions match TRBD1. The CDR3 is 14 amino acids. In germline, CDR1 is ENHRY, CDR2 SYGVKD. V shed 11 bases, J shed 4 bases, and the junction held 11 bases outside the gene matches. CDR3 amino acids: CAAKGGTDNQPQHF. In DNA form, the CDR3 reads TGTGCCGCAAAAGGAGGGACAGATAATCAGCCCCAGCATTTT.

The chain employs TRBV20-1 and TRBJ2-5; 13 bases map to TRBD2. CDR3 length: 16 amino acids. The trim removed 2 bases at V and 3 bases at J, leaving 6 bases unmatched. Germline V gene data show CDR1 as DFQATT and CDR2 as SNEGSKA (reference sequence). The CDR3 loop is CSARTPGLAGKETQYF. The CDR3 nucleotides are TGCAGTGCTAGAACACCGGGACTAGCGGGGAAAGAGACCCAGTACTTC.

This clonotype was seen a few times. The rearrangement links TRBV7-2 to TRBJ1-4; maybe TRBD1 (5 bases). Trimming shortened V by 5 bases and J by 4 bases, and 23 bases separated the two germline ends. The germline V gene has CDR1 SGHTA and CDR2 FQGNSA. This CDR3 has 18 residues. DNA of the CDR3: TGTGCCAGCAGCCATGGGACCTTCGGGCGGTTAAATAATGAAAAACTGTTTTTT. Translation: CASSHGTFGRLNNEKLFF.

The gene calls are TRBV29-1 and TRBJ2-7, with D perhaps matching TRBD1 or TRBD2 (5 bases each). The better agreement between TRBJ2-1 and the DNA end casts doubt on the J call. CDR3 length: 15 amino acids. Germline V CDR1 and CDR2: SQVTM, ANQGSEA. Written as DNA, the CDR3 is TGCAGCGTTGAGGTCCCCCTGGGACGCCGTCGTGAGCAGTTCTTC. Protein: CSVEVPLGRRREQFF.

This clonotype has a handful of counts. The V and J genes are TRBV12-3 or TRBV12-4 and TRBJ2-7; D possibly corresponds to TRBD1 (6 bases). Trimming pared 1 base from V and 5 bases from J, leaving 15 bases between. The CDR3 is made up of 15 amino acids. The DNA of the CDR3 is TGTGCCAGCAGTTTAGTACAGGGTGGGGCCGACGAGCAGTACTTC. Protein: CASSLVQGGADEQYF.

This sequence joins TRBV19 and TRBJ1-3, with 9 positions matching TRBD1. The end of the DNA aligns better with TRBJ2-3, so the J call may be wrong. This CDR3 has 12 residues. Germline-derived CDR1 and CDR2 are LNHDA and SQIVND (reference sequence). This chain's CDR3 is CATRTGADTQYF. The DNA for the CDR3 is TGTGCCACCCGGACAGGGGCAGATACGCAGTATTTT.

This clonotype was detected a few times. The chain couples TRBV14 to TRBJ2-1; maybe TRBD2 (5 bases). The V end lost 6 bases, the J end lost 1 base, and 10 bases lay between the germline ends. The germline gives CDR1 SGHDN, CDR2 FVKESK. The CDR3 sequence is 14 residues long. Here the CDR3 DNA reads TGTGCCAGCAGTCTACGGGGATCCTACAATGAGCAGTTCTTC. This encodes CASSLRGSYNEQFF.

V usage is TRBV10-3 and J usage is TRBJ2-3; TRBD2 matches at 8 bases. The germline V gene encodes CDR1 ENHRY and CDR2 SYGVKD. This CDR3 region has 16 residues. Unmatched junction bases numbered 7, after V lost 3 bases and J lost 2 bases. CDR3 coding DNA: TGTGCCATCAGTGATTTACTAGCGGAGAACACAGATACGCAGTATTTT. Protein sequence: CAISDLLAENTDTQYF.

The chain is built from TRBV2 and TRBJ1-5; D unresolved. V was cut by 8 bases and J by 11 bases, with 10 bases left in between. The CDR3 is made up of 10 amino acids. Per germline, CDR1 SNHLY and CDR2 FYNNEI. As DNA, the CDR3 is TGTGCCAGCGGAGAGTTGTCCCAGCATTTT. This sequence encodes CASGELSQHF.

This chain connects TRBV7-3 to TRBJ2-7, with TRBD1 identical over 9 bases. This CDR3 is 15 amino acids long. Per the germline V gene, CDR1 is SGHTA and CDR2 is FQGTGA. After removal of 6 bases from V and 6 bases from J, the junction contained 12 bases not matched to a gene. The CDR3, as DNA: TGTGCCAGCAGTTGCGCGGACAGGGGACCAGGCGAGCAGTACTTC. This codes for CASSCADRGPGEQYF.